The TCR beta chain described here comes from a study of T-cell reconstitution after alpha-beta-depleted transplantation in children. General study findings and limits: There were reportedly several hundred expanded graft clones from which alpha-beta T cells came about two months after transplant. T-cell counts and diversity at one year post-transplant came mainly from newly produced T cells. Surviving recipient cells, namely T cells and thymic progenitors, were the source of high day-60 TCRbeta diversity in some patients.

V trimming: 4 bases; J trimming: 5 bases; junction bases outside the gene matches: 13. Germline V gene data show CDR1 as SGHNT and CDR2 as YYREEE (reference sequence). The CDR3 runs to 16 residues. On this clonotype itself: The antigen remains undetermined.

Unique molecular identifiers were incorporated during preparation of the TCRbeta library. TCRdb re-derived calls from the PCR reads in MiXCR, one entry per CDR3 protein. Altogether approximately 230,000 distinct CDR3 sequences are present, 20% to 30% being singletons, with the ten largest covering about 4.8%. The sequencing here drew on PBMCs, mostly from graft donor cells, taken 360 days after TCRalphabeta/CD19-depleted stem cell transplant. This sequence originates from a female patient aged 2 to 10 who had a stem cell transplant for congenital amegakaryocytic thrombocytopenia, so the T cells may come from the graft donor. The rearrangement links TRBV5-4 to TRBJ2-5, with 8 bases aligning to TRBD2. This CDR3 reads CASSLKLAETHETQYF. The CDR3, as DNA: TGTGCCAGCAGCCTGAAACTAGCGGAGACGCACGAGACCCAGTACTTC. Full variable domain (remainder filled in from reference TRBV5-4 and TRBJ2-5): ETGVTQSPTHLIKTRGQQVTLRCSSQSGHNTVSWYQQALGQGPQFIFQYYREEENGRGNFPPRFSGLQFPNYSSELNVNALELDDSALYLCASSLKLAETHETQYFGPGTRLLVL.